The 23 T cell receptor beta chains below come from one sample, sequenced in a study of cytomegalovirus exposure and HLA in healthy donors. PCR involved 60 Vbeta and 13 Jbeta primers. The table came from immunoSEQ multiplex PCR; TCRdb's copy has only in-frame clones and leaves some out. The table lists under 250,000 clones, around 80% of them singletons. Source material: PBMCs. The source of these receptors is a male donor in good health and CMV-seronegative.

This chain uses TRBV10-1 with TRBJ2-3, with 8 bases aligning to TRBD1. The germline V gene encodes CDR1 WNHNN and CDR2 SYGVQD (reference sequence). This CDR3 has 15 amino acids. Germline trimming cut 8 bases from V and 3 bases from J; bases unmatched to any gene: 10. In DNA form, the CDR3 reads TGCGCCAGCCAACCTGGACAGGGTGGGACAGATACGCAGTATTTT. It specifies CASQPGQGGTDTQYF.

The chain combines TRBV19 with TRBJ2-7, with 7 bases lining up with TRBD2. The CDR3 has 15 residues. J lost 5 bases, V lost 6 bases, and 13 bases had no gene match. Germline lookup yields CDR1 LNHDA and CDR2 SQIVND (reference sequence). The CDR3 nucleotides are TGTGCCAGTAGATGCCCCGGGCGGGAGTACCACGAGCAGTACTTC. It is translated as CASRCPGREYHEQYF.

The chain links TRBV7-2 to TRBJ1-1, with a weak D call TRBD1 (6 bases). Germline CDR1 reads SGHTA; CDR2 reads FQGNSA. The V end lost 2 bases, the J end lost 8 bases, and 15 bases lay between the germline ends. The length of the CDR3 is 14 residues. The CDR3 spells CASSLMVRGAEAFF. CDR3 nucleotides: TGTGCCAGCAGCTTAATGGTCAGGGGCGCCGAAGCTTTCTTT. The whole variable domain, filled in from reference TRBV7-2 and TRBJ1-1, reads GAGVSQSPSNKVTEKGKDVELRCDPISGHTALYWYRQSLGQGLEFLIYFQGNSAPDKSGLPSDRFSAERTGGSVSTLTIQRTQQEDSAVYLCASSLMVRGAEAFFGQGTRLTVV.

This clone has only one observation. The CDR3, as DNA: TGTGCCAGCAGTGGTGGGACTAGCGCGACCCAACTAGAGACCCAGTACTTC. It codes for CASSGGTSATQLETQYF. This chain connects TRBV25-1 to TRBJ2-5, with 10 bases lining up with TRBD2. The CDR3 loop spans 17 amino acids. The V gene's germline CDR1 is MGHDK and CDR2 SYGVNS. J was trimmed by 4 bases and V by 4 bases; bases with no gene match: 12.

Concerning this clone itself: An end of the junction does not agree with germline; a read error may underlie this. The sample carries other DNA sequences with the same CDR3. This CDR3 reads CASCRGLSNQPQHF. In DNA, the CDR3 is TGTGCCAGTTGCAGGGGGCTTAGCAACCAGCCCCAGCATTTT. V usage is TRBV19 and J usage is TRBJ1-5; 8 bases match TRBD1. The germline CDR1 and CDR2 sequences are LNHDA and SQIVND (reference sequence). CDR3 length: 14 amino acids.

J is TRBJ1-1 and V is TRBV28; D remains ambiguous. From germline, CDR1 is MDHEN and CDR2 SYDVKM. The CDR3 spans 14 residues. Trimming stripped 6 bases from V and 1 base from J, with 12 bases between. The CDR3 is CASRPAGKNTEAFF. CDR3 DNA sequence: TGTGCCAGCAGGCCTGCGGGGAAGAACACTGAAGCTTTCTTT. Filled out from reference TRBV28 and TRBJ1-1, the complete variable domain reads DVKVTQSSRYLVKRTGEKVFLECVQDMDHENMFWYRQDPGLGLRLIYFSYDVKMKEKGDIPEGYSVSREKKERFSLILESASTNQTSMYLCASRPAGKNTEAFFGQGTRLTVV.

The CDR3, as DNA: TGTGCCAGCAGCGGGGGACAGGGAACCTACGAGCAGTACTTC. Amino acids: CASSGGQGTYEQYF. The chain joins TRBV7-8 to TRBJ2-7; 9 bases map to TRBD1. V shed 5 bases, J shed 2 bases, and the junction held 4 bases outside the gene matches. This CDR3 is 14 amino acids long. Germline lookup yields CDR1 SGHVS and CDR2 FQNEAQ.

The rearrangement uses TRBV6-4 and TRBJ2-3, with a tentative D call TRBD2 (6 bases). The CDR3 extends over 14 amino acids. Trimming removed 4 bases from V and 2 bases from J, with 10 bases in between. The germline V gene has CDR1 MRHNA and CDR2 SNTAGT. CDR3 residues: CASSVGTDTDTQYF. The CDR3 bases are TGTGCCAGCAGTGTTGGGACTGACACAGATACGCAGTATTTT.

V and J are TRBV2 and TRBJ2-5, with D perhaps matching TRBD1 (5 bases). The J call may be in error: the DNA end matches TRBJ2-7 better. The germline V gene encodes CDR1 SNHLY and CDR2 FYNNEI. The CDR3 has 14 residues. The CDR3 nucleotides are TGTGCCAGTCAGGCTAGTAGGGGTCCCTACGAGCAGTACTTC. Its protein is CASQASRGPYEQYF.

With respect to this clone: Mismatch with germline at one junction end may stem from a read error. This chain links TRBV7-9 with TRBJ1-1, with a weak D call TRBD1 (5 bases). The germline gives CDR1 SEHNR, CDR2 FQNEAQ (reference sequence). This CDR3 contains 15 residues. CDR3 in DNA: TGTTCCAGCAGTACCGAGCGACAGCAGAACACTGAAGCTTTCTTT. It translates to CSSSTERQQNTEAFF.

This chain uses TRBV2 with TRBJ2-1; D is uncertain. This CDR3 is built from 13 residues. Trimming pared 8 bases from V and 6 bases from J, leaving 14 bases between. From germline, CDR1 is SNHLY and CDR2 FYNNEI. The CDR3 DNA follows: TGTGCCAGCCAATTCCTCAGCGCCAATGAGCAGTTCTTC. Translating it yields CASQFLSANEQFF.

The rearrangement joins TRBV5-1 to TRBJ2-7, with 8 bases lining up with TRBD1. The CDR3 contains 14 residues. J gave up 2 bases and V 4 bases, and 5 bases lay outside the gene matches. In germline, CDR1 is SGHRS, CDR2 YFSETQ. Written as DNA, the CDR3 is TGCGCCAGCAGCGCGGGACAGGCGACCTACGAGCAGTACTTC. Translation gives CASSAGQATYEQYF.

This clone has a handful of counts. The V gene is TRBV5-1, the J gene TRBJ2-5, with D possibly being TRBD1 (6 bases). The CDR3 runs 15 residues. Trimming took 0 bases from V and 2 from J, leaving 11 bases between them. From germline, CDR1 is SGHRS and CDR2 YFSETQ. Here the CDR3 DNA reads TGCGCCAGCAGCTTGGGAGGGGGTTGGCAAGAGACCCAGTACTTC. Its protein is CASSLGGGWQETQYF. Drawing the rest from reference TRBV5-1 and TRBJ2-5, the complete variable domain is KAGVTQTPRYLIKTRGQQVTLSCSPISGHRSVSWYQQTPGQGLQFLFEYFSETQRNKGNFPGRFSGRQFSNSRSEMNVSTLELGDSALYLCASSLGGGWQETQYFGPGTRLLVL.

The sample holds one count of this clone. J is TRBJ2-7 and V is TRBV18; TRBD1 matches 8 bases. The CDR3 extends over 20 amino acids. Germline CDR1 is KGHSH and CDR2 is LQKENI. Trimming removed 2 bases from V and 1 base from J; junction bases left unmatched: 19. The CDR3 is CASSPEGQGGLSWASYEQYF. The CDR3 nucleotides read TGTGCCAGCTCACCAGAAGGACAGGGTGGGTTGTCTTGGGCGTCCTACGAGCAGTACTTC.

A few counts support this clone. V is TRBV27 and J is TRBJ2-5; no clear D. The germline V gene has CDR1 MNHEY and CDR2 SMNVEV (reference sequence). Trimming stripped 3 bases from V and 1 base from J, with 3 bases between. There are 12 residues in the CDR3. The CDR3 bases are TGTGCCAGCAGTTTTATCCAAGAGACCCAGTACTTC. Translation: CASSFIQETQYF.

V gene TRBV5-1 combines with J gene TRBJ2-2, with TRBD1 matching over 7 bases. V was pared by 0 bases and J by 9 bases, with 5 bases of the junction left unmatched. The CDR3 runs 14 residues. Per the germline V gene, CDR1 is SGHRS and CDR2 is YFSETQ. The CDR3 loop reads CASSLGQGPRELFF. The CDR3 DNA is TGCGCCAGCAGCTTGGGACAGGGTCCCAGGGAGCTGTTTTTT.

This chain uses TRBV27 with TRBJ2-7, with D perhaps matching TRBD2 (6 bases). Germline CDR1 MNHEY, CDR2 SMNVEV (reference sequence). The CDR3 spans 16 residues. Trimming removed 0 bases from V and 3 bases from J, with 15 bases in between. The DNA for the CDR3 is TGTGCCAGCAGTTTATCGGGGGGAGACAACTTCTACGAGCAGTACTTC. This translates into CASSLSGGDNFYEQYF.

The CDR3 loop is CASSVEVGDSYEQYF. The CDR3 DNA reads as TGTGCCAGCAGCGTAGAAGTGGGAGACTCCTACGAGCAGTACTTC. V usage is TRBV9 and J usage is TRBJ2-7; possibly TRBD2 for D (5 bases). The CDR3 length is 15 residues. Trimming stripped 0 bases from V and 0 bases from J, with 10 bases between. Germline V gene sequence: CDR1 SGDLS, CDR2 YYNGEE.

J is TRBJ2-1 and V is TRBV15, with a tentative D call TRBD2 (7 bases). The CDR3 has 16 residues. CDR1 and CDR2 from the germline V gene are LNHNV and YYDKDF (reference sequence). V was cut by 5 bases and J by 0 bases, with 14 bases left in between. This CDR3 reads CATSPEGGSSYNEQFF. Here the CDR3 DNA reads TGTGCCACCAGCCCCGAGGGGGGGAGCTCCTACAATGAGCAGTTCTTC.

The V gene is TRBV19, the J gene TRBJ2-7; TRBD2 matches 7 bases. J lost 4 bases, V lost 3 bases, and 12 bases had no gene match. This CDR3 comprises 16 residues. Germline CDR1 reads LNHDA; CDR2 reads SQIVND (reference sequence). The CDR3 here is CASSIGTSAKYYEQYF. The CDR3, as DNA: TGTGCCAGTAGTATCGGAACTAGCGCCAAATATTACGAGCAGTACTTC.

This clone was counted once. The V call is TRBV7-9, the J call TRBJ1-5; TRBD1 aligns across 12 bases. The length of the CDR3 is 17 residues. V shed 5 bases and J 3 bases; nucleotides not matched to a gene: 8. CDR1 and CDR2 (germline): SEHNR, FQNEAQ (reference sequence). CDR3 coding DNA: TGTGCCAGCAGCGACGGCGGGACAGGGGGCGCCAATCAGCCCCAGCATTTT. This sequence encodes CASSDGGTGGANQPQHF.

This clone was observed a single time. The chain uses TRBV6-6 and TRBJ2-7; D perhaps matches TRBD1 (6 bases). The V and J ends lost 5 bases and 1 base respectively, with 9 bases between them. Germline V gene sequence: CDR1 MNHNY, CDR2 SVGAGI (reference sequence). This CDR3 has 13 residues. In nucleotides, the CDR3 is TGTGCCAGCAGTACAGGGAGATCCTACGAGCAGTACTTC. This gives the protein CASSTGRSYEQYF.

CDR3 in DNA: TGTGCCAGCAGCTCTGGAGGACAGAGTTTGAACGAGCAGTACTTC. The encoded protein is CASSSGGQSLNEQYF. This chain connects TRBV7-9 to TRBJ2-7; tentative D call: TRBD1 (6 bases). The CDR3 contains 15 residues. Germline V gives CDR1 SEHNR, CDR2 FQNEAQ (reference sequence). Trimming pared 4 bases from V and 5 bases from J, leaving 18 bases between. The whole variable domain, filled in from reference TRBV7-9 and TRBJ2-7, reads DTGVSQNPRHKITKRGQNVTFRCDPISEHNRLYWYRQTLGQGPEFLTYFQNEAQLEKSRLLSDRFSAERPKGSFSTLEIQRTEQGDSAMYLCASSSGGQSLNEQYFGPGTRLTVT.